The source of this T cell receptor (beta chain) is a study of Ad26.COV2.S vaccination and SARS-CoV-2 variants. Produced via immunoSEQ multiplex PCR; TCRdb's table is partial and in-frame only. Of under 150,000 clones in the sample, roughly 90% were seen once. The CDR3 extends over 13 amino acids. Germline V CDR1 and CDR2: SGHRS, YFSETQ. V usage is TRBV5-1 and J usage is TRBJ2-7; 7 bases are a match to TRBD2. The sample was peripheral blood, taken after recovery from COVID-19. This TCR came from a human donor who had recovered from COVID-19. CDR3 DNA sequence: TGCGCGCCGGGGAGGGGCGGGGGAGACGAGCAGTACTTC. It translates to CAPGRGGGDEQYF.